The 2 T cell receptor beta chains below were found in one sample sequenced in a study of blood T cell repertoires in COVID-19. TCRdb keeps only in-frame clones here, not all; method: immunoSEQ multiplex PCR. The top ten hold roughly 2% of the sample, which has about 81,000 clones, roughly 89% seen once. The sequenced sample was peripheral blood. These receptors were taken from a woman aged 45-65 years in a cohort sampled during active COVID-19.

This chain joins TRBV11-2 and TRBJ2-7; weak D call: TRBD1 (5 bases). V was shortened by 6 bases and J by 4 bases, with 22 bases between the two germline ends. From germline, CDR1 is SGHAT and CDR2 FQNNGV. There are 16 residues in the CDR3. This CDR3 is CASRPSSGAIEYEQYF. Written as DNA, the CDR3 is TGTGCCAGCAGACCTTCGTCTGGGGCCATCGAGTACGAGCAGTACTTC. The full variable domain, rest sourced from reference TRBV11-2 and TRBJ2-7, is EAGVAQSPRYKIIEKRQSVAFWCNPISGHATLYWYQQILGQGPKLLIQFQNNGVVDDSQLPKDRFSAERLKGVDSTLKIQPAKLEDSAVYLCASRPSSGAIEYEQYFGPGTRLTVT.

V gene TRBV4-1 combines with J gene TRBJ2-7; TRBD2 matches at 10 bases. This CDR3 has 17 residues. V shed 4 bases, J shed 4 bases, and the junction held 13 bases outside the gene matches. Germline V gives CDR1 MGHRA, CDR2 YSYEKL. DNA of the CDR3: TGCGCCAGCAGCCCCCGACAAGGACTAGCGGCACCATACGAGCAGTACTTC. It translates to CASSPRQGLAAPYEQYF.